A selection of T cell receptor beta chains follows, all from one sample in a study of T-cell reconstitution after alpha-beta-depleted transplantation in children. TCRdb redid the calling of the PCR reads with MiXCR, one entry per CDR3 protein. The sample lists about 400,000 distinct CDR3 sequences, about 20% occurring once. The material sequenced was PBMCs from the stem cell graft donor, taken from the stem cell graft. Receptors originate from a human donor who donated a stem cell graft to a child with acute myeloid leukemia. The CDR3 runs from the conserved cysteine through the conserved F or W. D genes are given only for firm matches. Expanded clones are given a class, and other clones once, few, many or no size at all.

d_call	v_call	clone_size	j_call	cdr3_aa	cdr3_nt
.	TRBV12-3/TRBV12-4	few	TRBJ2-7	CASSLPGRRLGYEQYF	TGTGCCAGCAGTTTACCCGGCAGAAGGCTGGGCTACGAGCAGTACTTC
TRBD1	TRBV5-1	few	TRBJ2-1	CASSPEGTGTGEQFF	TGCGCCAGCAGCCCCGAAGGGACAGGGACCGGTGAGCAGTTCTTC
.	TRBV7-8	few	TRBJ2-5	CASSPPPRKETQYF	TGTGCCAGCAGCCCCCCTCCACGGAAAGAGACCCAGTACTTC
TRBD1	TRBV12-3/TRBV12-4	many	TRBJ1-6	CASSTTGQGYSPLHF	TGTGCCAGCAGTACCACTGGACAGGGATATTCACCCCTCCACTTT
.	TRBV12-3/TRBV12-4	.	TRBJ2-7	CASSVLGGGSHEQYF	TGTGCCAGCAGTGTCCTTGGGGGCGGATCCCACGAGCAGTACTTC
.	TRBV24-1	many	TRBJ2-1	CATSGRLGSVNEQFF	TGTGCCACCAGTGGCAGACTAGGCTCGGTCAATGAGCAGTTCTTC
.	TRBV27	many	TRBJ2-1	CASTVGTNHNEQFF	TGTGCCAGCACCGTCGGGACAAATCACAATGAGCAGTTCTTC
TRBD1	TRBV12-3/TRBV12-4	many	TRBJ2-1	CASSLRRDRMNEQFF	TGTGCCAGCAGTTTACGCCGGGACAGGATGAATGAGCAGTTCTTC
TRBD1	TRBV20-1	.	TRBJ1-1	CSARTTGGTEAFF	TGCAGTGCTAGGACTACAGGGGGCACTGAAGCTTTCTTT
.	TRBV29-1	many	TRBJ1-3	CSAETVDSGNTIYF	TGCAGCGCCGAGACCGTGGACTCTGGAAACACCATATATTTT
.	TRBV29-1	many	TRBJ1-2	CSVGQDGTNYGYTF	TGCAGCGTGGGCCAGGACGGAACTAACTATGGCTACACCTTC
.	TRBV12-3/TRBV12-4	many	TRBJ2-7	CASSTTPAYEQYF	TGTGCCAGCAGTACCACTCCCGCCTACGAGCAGTACTTC
.	TRBV7-9	.	TRBJ2-1	CASSFITDGNEQFF	TGTGCCAGCAGCTTTATAACAGATGGCAATGAGCAGTTCTTC
.	TRBV12-3/TRBV12-4	few	TRBJ1-5	CASSLGNRDSNQPQHF	TGTGCCAGCAGTTTAGGGAACAGGGATAGCAATCAGCCCCAGCATTTT
TRBD1	TRBV20-1	few	TRBJ2-2	CSARYLGQFTGELFF	TGCAGTGCTAGATATCTGGGACAGTTCACCGGGGAGCTGTTTTTT
.	TRBV9	.	TRBJ2-3	CASSSQQDLRGTDTQYF	TGTGCCAGCAGCTCCCAACAAGACTTGCGGGGCACAGATACGCAGTATTTT
.	TRBV29-1	many	TRBJ2-4	CSVANRLAKNIQYF	TGCAGCGTTGCGAACAGACTAGCCAAAAACATTCAGTACTTC